This T cell receptor (beta chain) was obtained from a study of cytotoxic CD8 clonotypes in ibrutinib-treated CLL. Method: immunoSEQ multiplex PCR; TCRdb's copy keeps in-frame clones and lacks some. The sample lists some 98,000 clones, roughly 80% occurring once. The sequencing used PBMCs, collected after 12 months of ibrutinib treatment. This TCR was sampled from a human donor with chronic lymphocytic leukemia.

The CDR3 reads CASSPDQNTEAFF. The CDR3 nucleotides are TGTGCCAGCAGCCCTGACCAGAACACTGAAGCTTTCTTT. The gene calls are TRBV7-2 and TRBJ1-1; D is unresolved. V was cut by 5 bases and J by 1 base, with 8 bases left in between. The CDR3 runs 13 residues. The germline CDR1 and CDR2 sequences are SGHTA and FQGNSA.